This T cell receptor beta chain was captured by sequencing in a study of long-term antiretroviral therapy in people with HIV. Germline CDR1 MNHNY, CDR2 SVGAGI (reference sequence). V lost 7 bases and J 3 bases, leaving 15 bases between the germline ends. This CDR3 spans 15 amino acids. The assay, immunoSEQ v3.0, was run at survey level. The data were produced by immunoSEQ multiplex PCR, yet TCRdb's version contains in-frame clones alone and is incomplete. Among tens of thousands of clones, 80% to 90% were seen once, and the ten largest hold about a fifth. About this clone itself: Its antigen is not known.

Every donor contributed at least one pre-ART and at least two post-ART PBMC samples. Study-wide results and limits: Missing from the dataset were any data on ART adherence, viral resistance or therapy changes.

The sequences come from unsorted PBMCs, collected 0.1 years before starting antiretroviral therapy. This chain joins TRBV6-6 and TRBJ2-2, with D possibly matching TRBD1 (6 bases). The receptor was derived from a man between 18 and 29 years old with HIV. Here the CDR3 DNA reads TGTGCCAGCACTTTACCCAGGGGAGACACCGGGGAGCTGTTTTTT. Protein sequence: CASTLPRGDTGELFF.